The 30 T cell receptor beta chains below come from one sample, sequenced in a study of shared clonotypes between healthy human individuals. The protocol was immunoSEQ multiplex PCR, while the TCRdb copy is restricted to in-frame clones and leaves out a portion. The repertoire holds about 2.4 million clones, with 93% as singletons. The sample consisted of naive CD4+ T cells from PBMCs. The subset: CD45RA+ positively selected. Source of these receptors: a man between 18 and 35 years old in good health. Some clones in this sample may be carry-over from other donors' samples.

The CDR3 region is CASSPVVAGDNEQFF. CDR3 bases: TGTGCCAGCAGCCCCGTGGTGGCGGGGGACAATGAGCAGTTCTTC. The rearrangement links TRBV7-3 to TRBJ2-1; 7 bases line up with TRBD2. V lost 5 bases and J lost 5; bases outside the gene matches: 9. The CDR3 contains 15 residues. Germline V gene data show CDR1 as SGHTA and CDR2 as FQGTGA.

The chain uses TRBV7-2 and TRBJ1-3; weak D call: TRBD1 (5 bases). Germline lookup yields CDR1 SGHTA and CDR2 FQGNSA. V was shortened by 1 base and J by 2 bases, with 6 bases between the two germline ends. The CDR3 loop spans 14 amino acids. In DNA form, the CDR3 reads TGTGCCAGCAGCTTAGGCAGGGCTGGAAACACCATATATTTT. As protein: CASSLGRAGNTIYF.

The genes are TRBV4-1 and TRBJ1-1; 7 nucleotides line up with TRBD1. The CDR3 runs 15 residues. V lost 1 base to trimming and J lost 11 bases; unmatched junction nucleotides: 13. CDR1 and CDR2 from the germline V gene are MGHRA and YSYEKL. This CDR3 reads CASSQGQGEGFRAFF. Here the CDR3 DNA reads TGCGCCAGCAGCCAAGGACAGGGCGAGGGTTTTAGGGCTTTCTTT.

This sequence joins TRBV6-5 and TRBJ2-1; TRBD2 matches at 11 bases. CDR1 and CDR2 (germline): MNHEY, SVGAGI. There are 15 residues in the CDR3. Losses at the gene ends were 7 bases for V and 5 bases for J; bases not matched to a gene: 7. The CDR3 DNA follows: TGTGCCAGCAAGGGACTAGCGGTGGGGCACAATGAGCAGTTCTTC. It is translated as CASKGLAVGHNEQFF.

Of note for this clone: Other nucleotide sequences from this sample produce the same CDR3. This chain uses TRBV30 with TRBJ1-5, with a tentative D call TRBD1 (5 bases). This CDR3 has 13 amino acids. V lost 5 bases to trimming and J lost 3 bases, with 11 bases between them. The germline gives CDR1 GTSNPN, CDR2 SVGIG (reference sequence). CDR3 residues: CAWGQGFNQPQHF. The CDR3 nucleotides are TGTGCCTGGGGACAAGGTTTCAATCAGCCCCAGCATTTT.

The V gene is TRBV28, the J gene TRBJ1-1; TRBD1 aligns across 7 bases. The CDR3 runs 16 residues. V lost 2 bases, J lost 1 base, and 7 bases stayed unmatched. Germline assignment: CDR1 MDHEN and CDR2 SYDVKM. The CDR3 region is CASSLGGGGGNTEAFF. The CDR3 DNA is TGTGCCAGCAGTTTAGGAGGGGGCGGAGGGAACACTGAAGCTTTCTTT. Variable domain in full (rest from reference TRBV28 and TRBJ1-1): DVKVTQSSRYLVKRTGEKVFLECVQDMDHENMFWYRQDPGLGLRLIYFSYDVKMKEKGDIPEGYSVSREKKERFSLILESASTNQTSMYLCASSLGGGGGNTEAFFGQGTRLTVV.

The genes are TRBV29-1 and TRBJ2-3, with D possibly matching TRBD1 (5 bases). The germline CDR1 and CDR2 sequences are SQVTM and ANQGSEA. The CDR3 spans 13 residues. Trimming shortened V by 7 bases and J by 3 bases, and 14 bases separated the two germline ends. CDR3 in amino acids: CSGKGRVTDTQYF. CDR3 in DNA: TGCAGCGGCAAGGGGCGAGTTACAGATACGCAGTATTTT.

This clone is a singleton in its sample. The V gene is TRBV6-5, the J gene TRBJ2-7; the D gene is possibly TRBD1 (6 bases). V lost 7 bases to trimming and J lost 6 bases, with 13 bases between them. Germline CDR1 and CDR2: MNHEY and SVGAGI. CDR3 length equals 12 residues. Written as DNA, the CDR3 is TGTGCCAGCACCGAGAGGGGGATCGAGCAGTACTTC. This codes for CASTERGIEQYF.

The CDR3: CAWSAYSGVGYTF. The CDR3 nucleotides are TGTGCCTGGAGTGCATATTCCGGGGTAGGCTACACCTTC. The chain links TRBV30 to TRBJ1-2; no clear D gene. The CDR3 loop spans 13 amino acids. V dropped 1 base and J dropped 8 bases, with 14 bases sitting between them. The germline V gene has CDR1 GTSNPN and CDR2 SVGIG (reference sequence).

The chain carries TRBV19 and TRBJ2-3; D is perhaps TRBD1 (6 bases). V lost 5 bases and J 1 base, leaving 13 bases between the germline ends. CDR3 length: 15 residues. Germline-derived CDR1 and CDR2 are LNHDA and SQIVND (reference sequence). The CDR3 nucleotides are TGTGCCAGTAGTCTTGGCAGGGGAGGCACAGATACGCAGTATTTT. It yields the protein CASSLGRGGTDTQYF.

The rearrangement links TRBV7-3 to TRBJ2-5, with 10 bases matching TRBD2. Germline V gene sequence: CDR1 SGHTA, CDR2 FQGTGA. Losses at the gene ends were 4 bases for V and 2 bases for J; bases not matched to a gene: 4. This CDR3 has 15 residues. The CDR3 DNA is TGTGCCAGCAGCTCTGGACTAGCGGAACAAGAGACCCAGTACTTC. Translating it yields CASSSGLAEQETQYF.

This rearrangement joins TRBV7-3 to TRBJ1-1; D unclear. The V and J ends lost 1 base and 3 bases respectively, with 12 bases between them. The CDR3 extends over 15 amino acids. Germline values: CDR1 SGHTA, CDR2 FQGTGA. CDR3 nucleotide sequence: TGTGCCAGCAGCTTAAGTGAGGTGTGGGACACTGAAGCTTTCTTT. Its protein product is CASSLSEVWDTEAFF.

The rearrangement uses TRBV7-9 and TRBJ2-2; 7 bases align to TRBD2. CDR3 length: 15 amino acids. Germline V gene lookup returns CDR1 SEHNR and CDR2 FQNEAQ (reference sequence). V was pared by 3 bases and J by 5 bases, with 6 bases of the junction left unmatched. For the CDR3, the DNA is TGTGCCAGCAGCTTTTGGGGGGGACCTACCGGGGAGCTGTTTTTT. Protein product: CASSFWGGPTGELFF.

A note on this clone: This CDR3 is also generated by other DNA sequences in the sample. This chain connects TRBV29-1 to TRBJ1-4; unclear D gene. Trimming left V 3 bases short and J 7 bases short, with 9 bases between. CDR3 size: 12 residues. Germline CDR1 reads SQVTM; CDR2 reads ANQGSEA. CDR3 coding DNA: TGCAGCGTTGACGTAGGGCGTGAAAAACTGTTTTTT. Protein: CSVDVGREKLFF.

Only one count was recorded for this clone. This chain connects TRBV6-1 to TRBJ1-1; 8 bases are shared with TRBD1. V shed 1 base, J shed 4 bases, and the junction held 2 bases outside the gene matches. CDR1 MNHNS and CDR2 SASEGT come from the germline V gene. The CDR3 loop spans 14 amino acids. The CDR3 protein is CASSEGTGPTEAFF. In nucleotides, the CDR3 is TGTGCCAGCAGTGAAGGGACAGGGCCCACTGAAGCTTTCTTT.

Written as DNA, the CDR3 is TGTGCCAGCAGCCGAAGCCGGGACATAGGCGAAAAACTGTTTTTT. It translates to CASSRSRDIGEKLFF. The J gene is TRBJ1-4, the V gene TRBV6-1; D is perhaps TRBD1 (6 bases). With 6 bases removed from V and 8 bases from J, the gap between germline ends came to 19 bases. The germline CDR1 and CDR2 sequences are MNHNS and SASEGT. This CDR3 spans 15 amino acids.

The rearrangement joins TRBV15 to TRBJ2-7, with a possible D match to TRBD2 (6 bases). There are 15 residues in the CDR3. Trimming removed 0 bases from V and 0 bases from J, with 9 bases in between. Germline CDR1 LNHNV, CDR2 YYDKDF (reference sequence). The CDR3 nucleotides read TGTGCCACCAGCAGAGACCCGGGAGCCTCCTACGAGCAGTACTTC. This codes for CATSRDPGASYEQYF.

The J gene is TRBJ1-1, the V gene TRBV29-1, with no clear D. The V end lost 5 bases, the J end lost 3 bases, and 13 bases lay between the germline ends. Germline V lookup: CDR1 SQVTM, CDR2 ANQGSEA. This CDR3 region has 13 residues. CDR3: CSVNMNIDTEAFF. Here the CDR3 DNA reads TGCAGCGTTAACATGAACATCGACACTGAAGCTTTCTTT.

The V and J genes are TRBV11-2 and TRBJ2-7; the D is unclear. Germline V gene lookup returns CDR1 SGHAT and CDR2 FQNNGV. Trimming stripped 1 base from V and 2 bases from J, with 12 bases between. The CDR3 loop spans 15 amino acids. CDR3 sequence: CASSLVKDGPYEQYF. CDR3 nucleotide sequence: TGTGCCAGCAGCTTAGTTAAGGACGGGCCCTACGAGCAGTACTTC.

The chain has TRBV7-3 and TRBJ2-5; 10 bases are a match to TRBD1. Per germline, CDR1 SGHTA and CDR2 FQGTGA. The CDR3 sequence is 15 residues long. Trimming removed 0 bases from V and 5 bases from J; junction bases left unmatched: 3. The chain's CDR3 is CASSLTTGGWETQYF. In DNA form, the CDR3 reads TGTGCCAGCAGCTTAACGACAGGGGGCTGGGAGACCCAGTACTTC. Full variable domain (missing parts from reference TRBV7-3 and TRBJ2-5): GAGVSQTPSNKVTEKGKYVELRCDPISGHTALYWYRQSLGQGPEFLIYFQGTGAADDSGLPNDRFFAVRPEGSVSTLKIQRTERGDSAVYLCASSLTTGGWETQYFGPGTRLLVL.

CDR3 bases: TGTGCCAGCAGCTTCGCCGGCAGACGGAAAGCTTTCTTT. Translation gives CASSFAGRRKAFF. This chain connects TRBV7-2 to TRBJ1-1; D ambiguous. Germline V gene data show CDR1 as SGHTA and CDR2 as FQGNSA. Trimming pared 3 bases from V and 9 bases from J, leaving 14 bases between. The CDR3 has 13 amino acids.

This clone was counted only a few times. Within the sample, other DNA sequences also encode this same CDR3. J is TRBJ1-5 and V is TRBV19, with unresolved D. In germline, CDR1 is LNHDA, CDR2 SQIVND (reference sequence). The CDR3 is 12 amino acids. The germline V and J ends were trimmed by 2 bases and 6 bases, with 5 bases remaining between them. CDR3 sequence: CASSITGQPQHF. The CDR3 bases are TGTGCCAGTAGTATAACCGGTCAGCCCCAGCATTTT.

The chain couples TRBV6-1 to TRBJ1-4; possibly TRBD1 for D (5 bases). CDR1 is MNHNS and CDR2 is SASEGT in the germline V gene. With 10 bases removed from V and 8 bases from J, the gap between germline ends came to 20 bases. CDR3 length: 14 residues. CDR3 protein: CATTTGPEVEKLFF. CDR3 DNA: TGTGCCACCACCACAGGACCGGAGGTGGAAAAACTGTTTTTT.

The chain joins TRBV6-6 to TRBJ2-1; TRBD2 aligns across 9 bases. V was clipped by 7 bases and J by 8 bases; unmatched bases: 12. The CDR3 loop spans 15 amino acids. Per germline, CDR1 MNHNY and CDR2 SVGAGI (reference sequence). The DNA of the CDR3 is TGTGCCAGCAACGACGGAGGCGGGAGGGCCGATGAGCAGTTCTTC. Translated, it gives CASNDGGGRADEQFF.

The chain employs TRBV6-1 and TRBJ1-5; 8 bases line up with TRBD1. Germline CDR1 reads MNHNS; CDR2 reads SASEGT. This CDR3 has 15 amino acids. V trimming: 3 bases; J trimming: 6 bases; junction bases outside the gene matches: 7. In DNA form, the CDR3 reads TGTGCCAGCAGTGACTTGGACAGGGCTGGTCAGCCCCAGCATTTT. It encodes CASSDLDRAGQPQHF.

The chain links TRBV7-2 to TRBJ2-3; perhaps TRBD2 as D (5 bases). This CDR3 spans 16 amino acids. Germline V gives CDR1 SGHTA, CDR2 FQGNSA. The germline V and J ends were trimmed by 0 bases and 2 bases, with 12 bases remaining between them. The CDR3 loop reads CASSLAGRGNTDTQYF. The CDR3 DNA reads TGTGCCAGCAGCTTAGCAGGCCGGGGAAACACAGATACGCAGTATTTT.

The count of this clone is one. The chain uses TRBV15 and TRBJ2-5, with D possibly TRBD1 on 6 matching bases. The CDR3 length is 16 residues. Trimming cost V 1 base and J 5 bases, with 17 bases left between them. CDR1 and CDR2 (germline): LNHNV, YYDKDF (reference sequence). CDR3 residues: CATSRVGAGAGETQYF. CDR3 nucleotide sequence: TGTGCCACCAGCAGAGTGGGGGCCGGCGCAGGGGAGACCCAGTACTTC.

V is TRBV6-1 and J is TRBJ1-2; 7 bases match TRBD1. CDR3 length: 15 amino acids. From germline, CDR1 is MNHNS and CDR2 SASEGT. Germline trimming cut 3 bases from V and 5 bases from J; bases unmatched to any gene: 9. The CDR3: CASSEGAGTVYGYTF. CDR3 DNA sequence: TGTGCCAGCAGTGAGGGGGCCGGGACAGTTTATGGCTACACCTTC.

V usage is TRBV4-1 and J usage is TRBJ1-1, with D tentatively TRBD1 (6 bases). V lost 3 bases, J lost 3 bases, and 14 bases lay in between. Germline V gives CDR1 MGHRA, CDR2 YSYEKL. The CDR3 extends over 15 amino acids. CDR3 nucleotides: TGCGCCAGCAGCCAGCGACAGGCGGAAGACACTGAAGCTTTCTTT. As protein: CASSQRQAEDTEAFF.

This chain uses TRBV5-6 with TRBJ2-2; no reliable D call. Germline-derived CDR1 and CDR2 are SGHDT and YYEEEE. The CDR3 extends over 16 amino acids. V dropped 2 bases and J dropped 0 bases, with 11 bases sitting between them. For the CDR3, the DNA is TGTGCCAGCAGCTTAGGTGTAGCACCGAACACCGGGGAGCTGTTTTTT. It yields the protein CASSLGVAPNTGELFF.